A single T cell receptor beta chain is shown here with its context. Researchers prepared the TCRbeta library using unique molecular identifiers, the study reports. TCRdb recomputed calls from the PCR reads with MiXCR, one row per CDR3 protein. The table has about 640,000 distinct CDR3 sequences, 10% to 15% seen once. CDR1 and CDR2 (germline): SGHTA, FQGNSA. The CDR3 spans 14 residues. Trimming shortened V by 5 bases and J by 5 bases, and 16 bases separated the two germline ends. This sample stems from a study of T-cell reconstitution after alpha-beta-depleted transplantation in children. The receptor's source is a male patient aged 5 to 17 who had a stem cell transplant for acute myeloid leukemia, so the T cells may come from the graft donor. The chain carries TRBV7-2 and TRBJ2-7; D might be TRBD1 or TRBD2, each matching 6 bases. The sequenced sample was PBMCs, mostly from graft donor cells, obtained 360 days after TCRalphabeta/CD19-depleted stem cell transplant. The CDR3, as DNA: TGTGCCAGCAGCCGCGCCGGGGGCATGAACGAGCAGTACTTC. As protein: CASSRAGGMNEQYF.